These 24 T cell receptor beta chains share one sample of origin, sequenced in a study of post-analysis software for immune sequencing data. Unique molecular identifiers were present in the TCR beta cDNA libraries. Via MiXCR, TCRdb re-called the PCR reads, giving one row per CDR3 protein. The sample holds 150,000 or so distinct CDR3 sequences; around 36% are singletons and the top ten take approximately 30%. The sequences come from blood, collected after autologous hematopoietic stem cell transplantation. The receptors derive from a girl aged 10 to 17 with multiple sclerosis.

The table lists this clonotype with a few counts. The chain couples TRBV5-6 to TRBJ1-2; possibly TRBD1 for D (5 bases). V was cut by 2 bases and J by 8 bases, with 13 bases left in between. Germline-derived CDR1 and CDR2 are SGHDT and YYEEEE. The CDR3 is made up of 13 amino acids. The CDR3 nucleotides read TGTGCCAGCAGCTTCGCAGGGTGGAGGGGCTACACCTTC. Translated, it gives CASSFAGWRGYTF.

This clonotype was seen a few times. V and J are TRBV9 and TRBJ2-5; 9 bases are a match to TRBD1. The CDR3 is 13 residues long. CDR1 is SGDLS, CDR2 YYNGEE, per germline. Trimming took 4 bases from V and 11 from J; bases not matched to a gene: 9. The CDR3 sequence: CASSPGTGKGQYF. Written as DNA, the CDR3 is TGTGCCAGCAGCCCTGGGACAGGGAAGGGGCAGTACTTC.

The sample holds a few counts of this clonotype. This chain uses TRBV12-3 or TRBV12-4 with TRBJ2-1, with TRBD1 matching over 9 bases. The CDR3 runs to 14 residues. The V segment lost 3 bases and the J segment 8 bases; nucleotides outside the gene matches: 5. CDR3: CASSLDRGLDEQFF. The CDR3 DNA sequence: TGTGCCAGCAGTTTGGACAGGGGACTGGATGAGCAGTTCTTC.

The table lists this clonotype with a count of one. J is TRBJ1-2 and V is TRBV7-2; no firm D call. Germline CDR1 is SGHTA and CDR2 is FQGNSA. V was shortened by 3 bases and J by 0 bases, with 11 bases between the two germline ends. The CDR3 spans 15 residues. The CDR3 nucleotides read TGTGCCAGCAGCTTGGCCGGGTCCGCTAACTATGGCTACACCTTC. This gives the protein CASSLAGSANYGYTF. The full variable domain, completed using reference TRBV7-2 and TRBJ1-2, is GAGVSQSPSNKVTEKGKDVELRCDPISGHTALYWYRQSLGQGLEFLIYFQGNSAPDKSGLPSDRFSAERTGGSVSTLTIQRTQQEDSAVYLCASSLAGSANYGYTFGSGTRLTVV.

This clonotype was seen only a few times. The V and J genes are TRBV9 and TRBJ2-1; TRBD2 matches at 14 bases. V shed 3 bases, J shed 8 bases, and the junction held 10 bases outside the gene matches. The CDR3 is made up of 17 amino acids. Germline values: CDR1 SGDLS, CDR2 YYNGEE. The CDR3 here is CASSARGTSGSCHEQFF. The CDR3 DNA is TGTGCCAGCAGCGCCAGGGGGACTAGCGGGAGTTGCCATGAGCAGTTCTTC.

This clonotype was detected only a few times. The V gene is TRBV20-1, the J gene TRBJ2-7; 8 bases are a match to TRBD1. Trimming removed 5 bases from V and 0 bases from J; junction bases left unmatched: 9. CDR3 size: 15 residues. Germline CDR1 and CDR2: DFQATT and SNEGSKA (reference sequence). The CDR3 is CSAPKDRESSYEQYF. In DNA form, the CDR3 reads TGCAGTGCTCCGAAGGACAGGGAGAGCTCCTACGAGCAGTACTTC.

This clonotype has a count of ten or more. The chain carries TRBV28 and TRBJ2-7; a possible D gene is TRBD2 (6 bases). Trimming pared 6 bases from V and 3 bases from J, leaving 9 bases between. The V gene's germline CDR1 is MDHEN and CDR2 SYDVKM. The CDR3 consists of 12 residues. CDR3 sequence: CASSPDYYEQYF. CDR3 DNA: TGTGCCAGCAGCCCGGACTACTACGAGCAGTACTTC.

The DNA of the CDR3 is TGCGCCAGCAGCTTGGAGCGGTCCTACGAGCAGTACTTC. The encoded protein is CASSLERSYEQYF. The chain links TRBV5-1 to TRBJ2-7; a possible D gene is TRBD2 (5 bases). V shed 0 bases and J shed 1 base, with 5 bases lying between them. The CDR3 totals 13 residues. Germline V gene sequence: CDR1 SGHRS, CDR2 YFSETQ.

The chain has TRBV29-1 and TRBJ2-7; D not resolved. The germline V gene has CDR1 SQVTM and CDR2 ANQGSEA. The CDR3 runs 13 residues. V was shortened by 0 bases and J by 2 bases, with 8 bases between the two germline ends. This CDR3 reads CSVEDPPAYEQYF. In nucleotides, the CDR3 is TGCAGCGTTGAAGATCCCCCGGCCTACGAGCAGTACTTC.

V and J are TRBV7-8 and TRBJ2-7, with 9 bases fitting TRBD2. Germline assignment: CDR1 SGHVS and CDR2 FQNEAQ. J gave up 6 bases and V 2 bases, and 5 bases lay outside the gene matches. The CDR3 totals 14 residues. CDR3 loop: CASSLLAGYVEQYF. Written as DNA, the CDR3 is TGTGCCAGCAGCTTACTAGCGGGATATGTCGAGCAGTACTTC.

This chain links TRBV24-1 with TRBJ1-2, with D unclear. Between the trimmed V and J ends, which lost 1 base and 6 bases, there was a span of 11 bases. This CDR3 is 14 amino acids long. In germline, CDR1 is KGHDR, CDR2 SFDVKD. The CDR3 DNA reads TGTGCCACCAGTGATTTTCGTGTTGATCATGGCTACACCTTC. Translation: CATSDFRVDHGYTF.

This clonotype occurred a few times. V and J are TRBV29-1 and TRBJ1-1; 12 bases align to TRBD1. CDR1 is SQVTM and CDR2 is ANQGSEA in the germline V gene. V was pared by 6 bases and J by 4 bases, with 15 bases of the junction left unmatched. The CDR3 runs to 17 residues. Here the CDR3 reads CSVDTRGGQGAGTEAFF. In nucleotides, the CDR3 is TGCAGCGTCGATACTAGGGGGGGACAGGGGGCGGGCACTGAAGCTTTCTTT.

This clonotype was seen more than once but under ten times. The chain carries TRBV10-3 and TRBJ1-2; a weak D match, TRBD1 (5 bases). The V and J ends lost 0 bases and 5 bases respectively, with 10 bases between them. Germline assignment: CDR1 ENHRY and CDR2 SYGVKD. CDR3 size: 14 residues. CDR3 sequence (DNA): TGTGCCATCAGTGAGTCAAGGAGGGGTTATGGCTACACCTTC. It translates to CAISESRRGYGYTF.

The CDR3 region has the DNA TGTGCCACCAGTGATTTGCGGGGGGACGGCTACAATGAGCAGTTCTTC. Amino acids: CATSDLRGDGYNEQFF. The chain is built from TRBV24-1 and TRBJ2-1; 7 positions match TRBD2. The CDR3 has 16 amino acids. V dropped 0 bases and J dropped 3; count of bases not matched to a gene: 4. Per germline, CDR1 KGHDR and CDR2 SFDVKD.

This clonotype was recorded a few times. The chain links TRBV9 to TRBJ1-1; D unclear. The length of the CDR3 is 15 residues. Germline V lookup: CDR1 SGDLS, CDR2 YYNGEE. V was shortened by 0 bases and J by 5 bases, with 14 bases between the two germline ends. The CDR3, as DNA: TGTGCCAGCAGCGTAGGTCATACGGAGGTAACTGAAGCTTTCTTT. Protein product: CASSVGHTEVTEAFF.

Ten or more counts support this clonotype. The J gene is TRBJ2-7, the V gene TRBV20-1; D remains ambiguous. The CDR3 extends over 15 amino acids. Trimming cost V 1 base and J 0 bases, with 13 bases left between them. CDR1 is DFQATT, CDR2 SNEGSKA, per germline (reference sequence). CDR3 DNA sequence: TGCAGTGCTAGAGTTTACGGCATCTTCTCCTACGAGCAGTACTTC. Encoded protein: CSARVYGIFSYEQYF.

The chain combines TRBV7-2 with TRBJ2-7, with TRBD2 identical over 7 bases. Germline CDR1 and CDR2: SGHTA and FQGNSA. The V segment lost 5 bases and the J segment 7 bases; nucleotides outside the gene matches: 11. The CDR3 spans 14 residues. The CDR3 reads CASSTPSGRGEQYF. CDR3 coding DNA: TGTGCCAGCAGCACCCCCTCGGGGAGGGGTGAGCAGTACTTC. The full variable domain, its missing parts supplied by reference TRBV7-2 and TRBJ2-7, is GAGVSQSPSNKVTEKGKDVELRCDPISGHTALYWYRQSLGQGLEFLIYFQGNSAPDKSGLPSDRFSAERTGGSVSTLTIQRTQQEDSAVYLCASSTPSGRGEQYFGPGTRLTVT.

This clonotype has a handful of counts. The V and J genes are TRBV9 and TRBJ2-7; perhaps TRBD2 as D (5 bases). The CDR3 length is 14 residues. With 0 bases removed from V and 1 base from J, the gap between germline ends came to 8 bases. CDR1 and CDR2 from the germline V gene are SGDLS and YYNGEE. The CDR3 loop is CASSVGAESYEQYF. The CDR3 nucleotides read TGTGCCAGCAGCGTAGGAGCGGAGTCCTACGAGCAGTACTTC.

As regards this clonotype: The junction departs from germline at one end; a sequencing error may be responsible. The chain is built from TRBV20-1 and TRBJ1-2; D is unresolved. The CDR3 is made up of 15 amino acids. Germline CDR1 DFQATT, CDR2 SNEGSKA (reference sequence). The CDR3 spells CSAPPTGSSGYGCTF. CDR3 nucleotide sequence: TGCAGTGCTCCGCCCACCGGGTCCTCGGGTTATGGCTGCACCTTC.

A word on this clonotype: A single base separates this from a much larger clone, so it may be a read error. V is TRBV7-2 and J is TRBJ1-2, with D uncertain. CDR1 is SGHTA, CDR2 FQGNSA, per germline. The CDR3 spans 15 residues. CDR3 amino acids: CASSAYDLPNYGYIF. In nucleotides, the CDR3 is TGTGCCAGCAGCGCTTATGATCTCCCAAACTATGGCTACATCTTC.

In this sample, this clonotype turned up a few times. The CDR3 reads CSARGPGAEAFF. The DNA for the CDR3 is TGCAGTGCTAGAGGCCCCGGGGCTGAAGCTTTCTTT. The rearrangement uses TRBV20-1 and TRBJ1-1; D ambiguous. Looked up from germline, CDR1 is DFQATT and CDR2 is SNEGSKA (reference sequence). This CDR3 is built from 12 residues. Trimming shortened V by 1 base and J by 6 bases, and 9 bases separated the two germline ends.

V is TRBV27 and J is TRBJ2-1, with 9 positions matching TRBD1. The J segment lost 8 bases and the V segment lost 6 bases, leaving 11 bases of the junction unmatched. The CDR3 length is 15 residues. Germline V CDR1 and CDR2: MNHEY, SMNVEV (reference sequence). The CDR3 here is CASSDPGQGGHEQFF. The CDR3 DNA reads as TGTGCCAGCAGCGATCCGGGACAGGGAGGCCATGAGCAGTTCTTC.

This clonotype was counted ten times or more. The rearrangement joins TRBV28 to TRBJ2-5, with a possible D match to TRBD2 (5 bases). The CDR3 spans 16 residues. V shed 4 bases and J shed 5 bases, with 20 bases lying between them. Germline lookup yields CDR1 MDHEN and CDR2 SYDVKM. As DNA, the CDR3 is TGTGCCAGCAGTTCCTCTCGCGAGGCGAGAGGGGAGACCCAGTACTTC. Its translation: CASSSSREARGETQYF.

The J gene is TRBJ2-3, the V gene TRBV15; D is possibly TRBD2 (6 bases). This CDR3 is 15 amino acids long. The V and J ends lost 0 bases and 11 bases respectively, with 18 bases between them. The V gene's germline CDR1 is LNHNV and CDR2 YYDKDF (reference sequence). The CDR3 nucleotides read TGTGCCACCAGCAGAGAGCGGACGAGTGGAGGGGAGCAGTATTTT. Translation gives CATSRERTSGGEQYF.